The clone carrying this TCR beta chain was observed at least ten times. Its antigen is currently unknown. This sample stems from a study of T-cell memory formation after mild COVID-19. From 5'RACE with constant-segment primers came TCR alpha and TCR beta cDNA libraries that carried sample barcodes and UMIs. Each CDR3 protein gets one entry after TCRdb re-called the 5' RACE reads with MiXCR. The sample has around 250,000 distinct CDR3 sequences, 7.5% to 10% seen once. General observations from the study: Second-wave clones peaking on day 37 lacked confirmed SARS-CoV-2 specificity. Among CD4+ contracting clones, most were CM and EM, and CD8+ ones EMRA. Some clones that responded turned up in pre-infection memory, which suggests that cross-reactive memory joined in.

Germline-derived CDR1 and CDR2 are SGHRS and YFSETQ. Trimming removed 3 bases from V and 1 base from J, with 7 bases in between. The CDR3 contains 13 residues. The sequence came from a man younger than 35 who had mild COVID-19 (a few samples of this study predate the infection). Cell type and time point are not known. The chain has TRBV5-1 and TRBJ1-1, with D unresolved. Sample: PBMCs or a T cell subset sorted from them (not recorded which). CDR3 sequence reads: CASSSSGNTEAFF. The CDR3 coding sequence is TGCGCCAGCAGCTCTTCGGGGAACACTGAAGCTTTCTTT.